This is a list of T cell receptor beta chains from one sample in a study of T-cell reconstitution after alpha-beta-depleted transplantation in children. TCRdb called the PCR reads again in MiXCR, with one record for every CDR3 protein. Seen here are some 220,000 distinct CDR3 sequences, approximately 10% observed once, and the top ten hold roughly 6.2%. Sequences were derived from PBMCs from the stem cell graft donor, sampled from the stem cell graft. These receptors came from a human donor who donated a stem cell graft to a child with acute lymphoblastic leukemia. Each CDR3 is given with its conserved first and last residue. Fields, in order: J gene, D gene, clone size, V gene, CDR3 protein, CDR3 DNA. A D gene is named only where the DNA matches it firmly. Clone size is shown for a subset of rows, as once, few, many or a class of expanded clone.

TRBJ1-1 TRBD1 - TRBV5-1 CASSQTRDSTPAFF TGCGCCAGCAGCCAAACCCGGGACAGCACCCCAGCTTTCTTT
TRBJ2-7 - few TRBV5-1 CASSGPGAYEQYF TGCGCCAGCAGCGGCCCGGGGGCGTACGAGCAGTACTTC
TRBJ1-1 - - TRBV7-2 CASSSQGTWNTEAFF TGTGCCAGCAGCTCGCAGGGGACTTGGAACACTGAAGCTTTCTTT
TRBJ2-1 - many TRBV12-3/TRBV12-4 CASRPDGSSYNEQFF TGTGCCAGCAGACCCGACGGAAGCTCCTACAATGAGCAGTTCTTC
TRBJ1-6 TRBD1 - TRBV3-1 CASSWTGSGSPLHF TGTGCCAGCAGTTGGACAGGGTCAGGTTCACCCCTCCACTTT
TRBJ1-4 - - TRBV5-5 CASSLPTTGSGKLFF TGTGCCAGCAGCTTGCCCACGACAGGATCGGGAAAACTGTTTTTT
TRBJ1-2 TRBD1 few TRBV20-1 CSARQGAYGYTF TGCAGTGCTAGGCAGGGGGCATATGGCTACACCTTC
TRBJ1-6 - few TRBV12-3/TRBV12-4 CASSQMGNSPLHF TGTGCCAGCAGTCAAATGGGGAATTCACCCCTCCACTTT
TRBJ1-2 - - TRBV10-3 CAISHLGTEENYGYTF TGTGCCATCAGTCATCTCGGGACGGAAGAAAACTATGGCTACACCTTC
TRBJ2-1 TRBD1 - TRBV7-2 CASSLWWYGDRRNNEQFF TGTGCCAGCAGCTTATGGTGGTATGGGGACAGAAGAAACAATGAGCAGTTCTTC
TRBJ2-6 - - TRBV29-1 CSVEGTNSGANVLTF TGCAGCGTAGAGGGGACGAACTCTGGGGCCAACGTCCTGACTTTC
TRBJ2-7 TRBD1 many TRBV29-1 CSVDDRGNYEQYF TGCAGCGTTGACGACAGGGGGAACTACGAGCAGTACTTC
TRBJ2-3 TRBD2 - TRBV2 CASRRLAGDTDTQYF TGTGCCAGCAGAAGACTAGCGGGGGACACAGATACGCAGTATTTT
TRBJ2-7 - - TRBV5-1 CASSLVRDQTYEQYF TGCGCCAGCAGCTTAGTACGGGACCAGACCTACGAGCAGTACTTC
TRBJ2-3 - - TRBV20-1 CSARESGTDTQYF TGCAGTGCTAGAGAATCCGGCACAGATACGCAGTATTTT
TRBJ2-2 - few TRBV10-3 CAISGLSDTGELFF TGTGCCATCAGTGGCCTCTCGGACACCGGGGAGCTGTTTTTT
TRBJ2-1 TRBD1 - TRBV3-1 CASSPARDRGRDNEQFF TGTGCCAGCAGCCCAGCCCGCGACAGGGGGCGCGACAATGAGCAGTTCTTC
TRBJ2-2 - many TRBV11-2 CASSFAPYGELFF TGTGCCAGCAGCTTTGCCCCGTACGGGGAGCTGTTTTTT